The sequence of this T cell receptor beta chain was determined in a study of cytomegalovirus exposure and HLA in healthy donors (dated by TCRdb to 2015 to 2018). The study in broad terms: In an earlier analysis of under 750 of the donors, 250 to 350 Gb of sequence data and about 110 million unique TCR beta sequences from 150 million to 200 million T cells were reported. The aim of the study was to test whether cataloging public T cell receptors could identify signatures of past pathogen exposure. An earlier analysis of around 580 of the donors used high-throughput TCR beta sequencing to judge whether each TCR beta V gene segment behaved as functional or pseudogenic. Among approximately 370 genotyped donors of the cohort, an average of approximately 220,000 unique TCR beta nucleotide sequences was sequenced per donor, of which roughly 18% were non-productive. In addition to the first cohort of roughly 670 subjects, a separate validation cohort of under 150 different subjects was used. To predict cytomegalovirus infection status, the study combined high-throughput TCR immunosequencing, statistical association of individual TCRs with disease status, and machine learning. Genome-wide SNP genotypes for about 65% of the 666 donors were used in a later genetic analysis, which treated that subset as a discovery cohort. Because of strong linkage in the cohort, a handful of DR-DQ haplotypes were treated as single units for association and clustering. Donor age, sex, ethnicity and CMV serostatus were collected together with the repertoire data. In the later analysis, no new phenotypic data were used to find candidate immune exposures; instead, reliance was placed on TCR beta sequences and their occurrence across donors. HLA typing covered class I and class II loci at four-digit resolution. All discovery cohort repertoires had been generated on a single sequencing platform. In a later analysis, previously published TCR beta repertoires from 670 or so donors were re-analyzed and high-resolution HLA genotyping was added so that TCR occurrence patterns could be studied. Of the approximately 400 genotyped donors, roughly 76% were placed in the genetic ancestry cluster associated with self-reported Caucasian donors. Typing coverage varied by locus: about 629-630 donors for A, B, C, DRB1 and DQB1; more than 500 for DQA1; about 600 for DPA1; roughly 450 for DPB1. The T cell repertoires of 700 or so subjects were profiled by immunosequencing and related to cytomegalovirus serostatus. Roughly 320 gigabases of sequencing data and 75 million to 85 million unique TCR sequences made up an early release that covered around 640 HLA-typed donors. Findings and caveats that apply to the study as a whole: In a later analysis, TCR association rates were found to vary across HLA loci, with the most associated TCRs seen for DRB1 alleles and the fewest for HLA-C alleles. Over 15 rarely observed V segments, including chromosome 9 orphons, were excluded from the earlier analysis of a few hundred of the donors because counts were too low. Correlated functional status among segregating V segments might reflect linkage disequilibrium, but an unknown experimental factor could not be ruled out. A later analysis found that HLA-associated TCR beta chains were more clonally expanded and had lower generation probabilities than equally common non-associated chains. The authors suggested that the approach could potentially be extended to other disease states and immunological phenotypes. Only TCR beta chains were sequenced in this cohort, and the absence of alpha or paired-chain data limited detectable features. Most TCR sequences were observed very rarely across donors, whereas some public TCRs were present in many individuals. Some IMGT-functional V segments, including TRBV6-2 and TRBV6-3, could not be told apart with the 87-base-pair reads, so those segments were excluded. In a later genetic analysis, fewer N-insertions in productive TCRs were reported among donors in an Asian-associated ancestry cluster than the roughly 700-donor mean. In both the original and validation cohorts, the classifier was reported to diagnose cytomegalovirus status with high specificity and sensitivity. A later analysis associated 16,951 TCR beta sequences with specific HLA alleles at a false discovery rate of 0.05. For the cohort, immune exposure information was limited to CMV serostatus. In a later genetic analysis, a missense DCLRE1C variant was associated with V-gene and J-gene trimming of TCR beta chains, and the association was replicated in an independent cohort. Most CMV-associated TCR beta chains appeared to be HLA-restricted in a later analysis, and the HLA associations seemed to be driven largely by CMV exposure. A later analysis reported that several top co-occurrence clusters appeared linked to parvovirus B19, influenza, CMV and Epstein-Barr virus. In an earlier analysis of approximately 590 of the donors, most TCR beta V segments appeared in productive rearrangements about 90% or about 30% of the time, broadly matching IMGT annotations. Strong co-occurrence of HLA alleles, especially DR and DQ, made assigning TCR associations to individual alleles difficult. In vitro tests confirmed that a few of the cytomegalovirus-associated TCR beta chains recognize cytomegalovirus antigens. A further reported finding was that TCR beta sequences accurately predicted the HLA-A and HLA-B alleles for most subjects in the first cohort. Roughly uniform sequencing depth across donors was assumed in presence/absence analyses, although this assumption may not hold. The study listed 164 TCR beta chains as associated with cytomegalovirus. Because HLA typing was missing for some donors at each locus, association tests included only the typed subset. The sequencing pipeline was judged likely to have produced a cluster of highly shared sequence variants as a technical artifact.

After removal of 0 bases from V and 6 bases from J, the junction retains 8 bases not matched to a gene. The cysteine opens and the phenylalanine closes a CDR3 of 16 amino acids. Kept here is only the CDR3 DNA, which spans 48 bases and is read in frame from base 1. CDR1 is given as LGHNA and CDR2 as YNFKEQ, both from the germline V gene. About this clone: Which antigen it targets is not known. No base quality information exists; no much larger clone differs at one position.

Receptor amplification or capture employed the immunoSEQ multiplex PCR assay. A mixture of 60 forward primers for TCR Vbeta segments and 13 reverse primers for TCR Jbeta segments was used in the multiplex PCR. The CDR3 region of rearranged TCR beta genes was amplified from genomic DNA by a multiplex PCR assay. The Illumina HiSeq System was used to sequence the amplified TCR beta libraries as 87-base-pair reads. The study's own analysis went as follows. In a later analysis, approximately 74 million unique TCR beta chains were counted across the approximately 640 repertoires, and roughly 9.9 million of these chains were shared by at least two donors. Raw reads were error-corrected and collapsed into unique sequences with a nearest-neighbor algorithm that merged closely related sequences to remove PCR and sequencing errors. V, D and J gene segments were assigned by aligning CDR3 sequences to IMGT reference sequences. Each retained sequence needed at least a six-nucleotide match to both a V gene segment and a J gene segment. A rearrangement was called productive if the CDR3 had no stop codons and remained in frame with V and J, and every other rearrangement was called non-productive. Following IMGT convention, CDR3 was defined as the stretch from the second conserved V-encoded cysteine to the conserved J-encoded phenylalanine. The earlier analysis of 500 to 600 of the donors excluded sequences that lacked an unambiguous match to a single V gene segment. In an earlier analysis of approximately 610 of the donors, V segments were called functional above 56.7% productive rearrangements and were called segregating when the between-donor standard deviation exceeded 5%. To diagnose cytomegalovirus status from the catalog of TCR beta chain sequences, a statistical classification framework was built. V and J gene assignment, in a later analysis, came from comparing TCR nucleotide sequences with IMGT/GENE-DB human TR gene sequences. In a later analysis, CDR3 sequences and most-parsimonious VDJ recombination scenarios were assigned using the TCRdist pipeline. A later analysis defined each TCR beta chain by its CDR3 amino acid sequence plus V-gene family, and excluded reads lacking a unique V-gene family. In a later analysis, some 600 highly shared, low-generation-probability nucleotide sequences were removed to address suspected cross-contamination and a sequencing artifact. In a later analysis, a clonal expansion index was calculated for each public chain from normalized within-repertoire ranks of inferred template counts. In a later analysis, generation probabilities were computed using a VDJ recombination model fitted to out-of-frame rearrangements, and the results were checked against IGoR. In a later analysis, hypergeometric tests were used to score TCR-TCR, TCR-HLA and TCR-CMV co-occurrence, with a repertoire-size bias correction applied to TCR pairs. In a later analysis, false discovery rates were estimated by permuting HLA or CMV assignments 20 times. In a later analysis, co-occurring TCRs were grouped with DBSCAN, and TCRdist sequence similarity was added when clustering was performed within HLA-allele-positive subsets. Co-occurrence clustering excluded repertoires with fewer than 30,000 or more than 120,000 public chains, plus five with anomalous nucleotide sharing. TCRdb re-hosts the immuneACCESS table, in-frame sequences only. Its copies lack some clones; in the studies checked, an unresolved V gene accounts for under half of them, and the cause for the rest is not known. V, J and clone size are taken as reported in that table, and D and trimming were inferred from the DNA itself. The sample records approximately 130,000 clones, about 78% of which are singletons. Less than 5% of the sample rests with the top ten.

The cohort consisted of 670 or so healthy bone marrow donors. At the time of sampling, every cohort member was nominally healthy, though immune exposures that went unrecorded were likely present. The donor tested CMV seropositive and was one of the 289 seropositive cohort members. A peripheral blood sample was provided by each donor, and peripheral blood mononuclear cells were used for TCR beta sequencing. The Qiagen DNeasy Blood Extraction Kit was used to extract genomic DNA from the blood cell samples. The sample consisted of PBMCs. This clonotype was obtained from a man aged 50 or older in good health and CMV-seropositive. The chain joins TRBV4-2 to TRBJ2-7; 10 nucleotides in the junction match TRBD1. In nucleotides, the sequence is TGTGCCAGCAGCCAAGAGGGGCCCGGGACAGGGGTCGAGCAGTACTTC. Its protein is CASSQEGPGTGVEQYF.